This T cell receptor (beta chain) was observed in a study of PD-L1 blockade in urothelial cancer. Background on the study: The median number of T cells present in blood samples was 141,255.

Study-wide results and caveats: Clonality of blood TCR below the median before treatment predicted better survival.

Trimming removed 1 base from V and 0 bases from J, with 3 bases in between. Germline V gene sequence: CDR1 MDHEN, CDR2 SYDVKM. The CDR3 is made up of 13 amino acids. TCRdb's copy holds only in-frame clones and misses some; the assay was immunoSEQ multiplex PCR. The sample carries approximately 100,000 clones, about 91% recorded once. Remarks on this clone: Its antigen is undetermined.

The sequence came from a woman older than 75 with urothelial cancer. The specimen was PBMCs, collected around atezolizumab (anti-PD-L1) treatment. The J gene is TRBJ1-2, the V gene TRBV28; D is uncertain. The CDR3 spells CASSLSANYGYTF. For the CDR3, the DNA is TGTGCCAGCAGTTTATCCGCTAACTATGGCTACACCTTC.